This T cell receptor beta chain was recorded in a study of Graves' ophthalmopathy and Graves' hyperthyroidism listed by TCRdb under 2018. For the wider study: Peripheral blood was collected before any treatment was given, at the time of initial diagnosis. An independent validation cohort was composed of approximately 18 hyperthyroidism patients and 17 patients who later progressed from hyperthyroidism to ophthalmopathy. To tell Graves' ophthalmopathy apart from Graves' hyperthyroidism, and to predict which patients would progress to ophthalmopathy, the study relied on TCR beta repertoire signatures. In total, 135 blood samples were TCR-sequenced: some 43 ophthalmopathy, some 80 hyperthyroidism and 17 hyperthyroidism-to-ophthalmopathy patients. Once sampling was done, hyperthyroidism patients were given methimazole at a starting dose of 30 mg daily, while ophthalmopathy patients were given high-dose intravenous methylprednisolone. In about six hyperthyroidism patients, the T-cell repertoire of thyroid tissue was compared with the T-cell repertoire of blood. To explore V-J signatures that separate ophthalmopathy from hyperthyroidism, a discovery set of fewer than 110 patients was enrolled, consisting of under 50 with ophthalmopathy and roughly 59 with stable hyperthyroidism.

What the authors observed across the whole study: Sample size was not statistically predetermined, and group allocation was not concealed from the investigators. Ophthalmopathy was separated from stable hyperthyroidism by the 13-signature model with 85% to 90% sensitivity and 81.08% specificity in cross-validation and with 80%/75% in the test set. Most expanded thyroid clonotypes with frequency above 0.001 were also detected in blood, suggesting blood repertoires may reflect the thyroid immune response. In validation, the model predicted ophthalmopathy progression with less than 71% sensitivity and about 77% specificity; approximately 12 predicted patients were CT-confirmed with GO in a median of approximately six months.

This clonotype showed up many times. The antigen it recognizes is unknown. The input lacks base qualities; no much larger clone sits a single base away. The ophthalmopathy patients had moderately to severely active disease, with a Clinical Activity Score of 3 or higher, a NOSPECS grade of 4 or higher, and a disease duration of less than 3 months. Patients with other autoimmune diseases, uncontrolled infections, pregnancy or lactation were excluded from the study. Diagnosis was based on clinical symptoms, serum thyroxine, TRAb, thyroid ultrasound and orbital computed tomography. Ficoll-Paque density gradient centrifugation was used to isolate PBMCs from about 9 ml of fresh peripheral blood. Total RNA was extracted using Trizol reagent, and RNA quality was checked on an Agilent 2100 Bioanalyzer. From the cysteine through the phenylalanine, the CDR3 covers 16 amino acids. The kept DNA is CDR3 alone, 48 bases in frame from the first base. CDR1 SQVTM and CDR2 ANQGSEA are derived from the germline V gene. V gives up 7 bases and J gives up 4 bases, and the segment between their germline ends measures 22 bases.

For repertoire sequencing, the TCR beta CDR3 regions were amplified from RNA transcripts. The first round was an RT-PCR using HTBI primers with the Qiagen OneStep RT-PCR kit, and this first round was followed by a second-round multiplex PCR, then size selection and purification. Libraries were sequenced on an Illumina HiSeq2000 using paired-end 100 bp reads. On the study's bioinformatics: SOAPnuke was used for read processing, and reads with adapters, uncalled bases, a mean Phred below 15, or no exact constant-primer or identifier match were discarded. High-quality paired reads were merged with COPE v1.2.5. Unique nucleotide sequences were defined as clonotypes and aligned to IMGT TRB V, D and J references using MiTCR v1.1. The analysis was limited to V-J combinations with a frequency above 0.0001, which together covered over 99% of the repertoires. For each V-J combination, a TCR clonal expansion and chaos score was defined as the ratio of F50 clonal expansion to chaos observed in the TCRdist matrix. Welch's t-statistics and random forest were used to reduce the features to 10 to 15 V-J combinations, which were then used as input to a naive Bayes classifier. The similarity between thyroid and blood repertoires was quantified using the Morisita-Horn index. TCRdb reanalyzed the raw reads on its own, using fastp at Q25 for trimming and MiXCR for clone calling, and kept in-frame beta chains. One record per CDR3 amino acid sequence lists the most common genes and DNA. The V and J calls and clone size are TCRdb's, not the authors'. Here the sample has about 700,000 distinct CDR3 sequences; 40% occur a single time. The ten largest account for approximately 43% of the sample.

The clonotype originates from an adult man with Graves' ophthalmopathy. Recombination linked TRBV29-1 to TRBJ1-4; a confident D gene designation cannot be given. The specimen was peripheral blood. The DNA reads as follows: TGCAGCGACCGCTCGGACTACGCCAAAAGTAATGAAAAACTGTTTTTT. Its coded protein is CSDRSDYAKSNEKLFF.